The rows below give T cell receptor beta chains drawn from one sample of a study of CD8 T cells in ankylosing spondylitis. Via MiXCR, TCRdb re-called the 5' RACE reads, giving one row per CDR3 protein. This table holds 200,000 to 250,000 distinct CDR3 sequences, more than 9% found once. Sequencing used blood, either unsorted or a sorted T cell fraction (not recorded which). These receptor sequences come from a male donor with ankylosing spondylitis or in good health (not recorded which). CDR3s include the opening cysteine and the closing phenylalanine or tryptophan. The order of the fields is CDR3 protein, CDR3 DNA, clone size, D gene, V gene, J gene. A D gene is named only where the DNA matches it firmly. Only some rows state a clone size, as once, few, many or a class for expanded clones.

CDR3: CASSPGEAYGYTF
DNA: TGTGCCAGCTCACCTGGGGAAGCCTATGGCTACACCTTC
size: few
D: .
V: TRBV18
J: TRBJ1-2

CDR3: CASSLQAGKETQYF
DNA: TGTGCCAGCAGTTTACAGGCAGGGAAGGAGACCCAGTACTTC
size: many
D: .
V: TRBV12-3/TRBV12-4
J: TRBJ2-5

CDR3: CASRTLAAGGYEQYF
DNA: TGTGCCAGCAGGACCCTAGCGGCGGGGGGCTACGAGCAGTACTTC
size: many
D: TRBD2
V: TRBV6-1
J: TRBJ2-7

CDR3: CASSQDLNTEAFF
DNA: TGCGCCAGCAGCCAAGATCTAAACACTGAAGCTTTCTTT
size: many
D: .
V: TRBV4-1
J: TRBJ1-1

CDR3: CASSYGQGAHTDTQYF
DNA: TGTGCCAGCAGTTACGGTCAGGGGGCCCACACAGATACGCAGTATTTT
size: many
D: TRBD1
V: TRBV12-3/TRBV12-4
J: TRBJ2-3

CDR3: CSARDQMGNQPQHF
DNA: TGCAGTGCTAGAGACCAGATGGGGAATCAGCCCCAGCATTTT
size: many
D: .
V: TRBV20-1
J: TRBJ1-5

CDR3: CASSVDPAGVSEQYF
DNA: TGTGCCAGCAGCGTAGACCCGGCGGGAGTCTCCGAGCAGTACTTC
size: .
D: TRBD2
V: TRBV9
J: TRBJ2-7

CDR3: CASGRDRDTDTQYF
DNA: TGTGCCAGCGGCCGGGACAGGGACACAGATACGCAGTATTTT
size: few
D: TRBD1
V: TRBV7-2
J: TRBJ2-3

CDR3: CASSPGTENIQYF
DNA: TGTGCCAGCAGCCCCGGGACAGAAAACATTCAGTACTTC
size: few
D: TRBD1
V: TRBV5-6
J: TRBJ2-4

CDR3: CASSRGFGGEAFF
DNA: TGTGCCAGCAGTAGAGGGTTCGGGGGTGAAGCTTTCTTT
size: .
D: .
V: TRBV27
J: TRBJ1-1

CDR3: CAWSVLGTGQGVYNEQFF
DNA: TGTGCCTGGAGTGTCCTAGGGACGGGACAGGGGGTCTACAATGAGCAGTTCTTC
size: many
D: TRBD1
V: TRBV30
J: TRBJ2-1

CDR3: CASNVGVGDSPLHF
DNA: TGTGCCAGCAATGTAGGGGTTGGAGATTCACCCCTCCACTTT
size: many
D: .
V: TRBV10-3
J: TRBJ1-6

CDR3: CASSQGFSGSEQYF
DNA: TGTGCCAGCAGCCAAGGTTTTAGCGGGAGCGAGCAGTACTTC
size: many
D: TRBD2
V: TRBV3-1
J: TRBJ2-7

CDR3: CASSQLTSNEQYF
DNA: TGTGCCAGCAGCCAGTTGACATCGAACGAGCAGTACTTC
size: many
D: .
V: TRBV3-1
J: TRBJ2-7

CDR3: CSVETGSGELFF
DNA: TGCAGCGTCGAAACGGGGTCCGGGGAGCTGTTTTTT
size: many
D: .
V: TRBV29-1
J: TRBJ2-2

CDR3: CVSSEENKQETQYF
DNA: TGTGTCAGCAGTGAAGAGAACAAACAAGAGACCCAGTACTTC
size: once
D: .
V: TRBV2
J: TRBJ2-5

CDR3: CSARVGREAGEQFF
DNA: TGCAGTGCTAGAGTAGGGCGGGAGGCGGGTGAGCAGTTCTTC
size: many
D: TRBD2
V: TRBV20-1
J: TRBJ2-1

CDR3: CASSQEGPDQGYTF
DNA: TGTGCCAGCAGCCAAGAAGGGCCGGACCAAGGCTACACCTTC
size: many
D: .
V: TRBV4-2
J: TRBJ1-2

CDR3: CASSPGGVHGYTF
DNA: TGTGCCAGCAGCCCGGGGGGGGTCCATGGCTACACCTTC
size: many
D: .
V: TRBV3-1
J: TRBJ1-2

CDR3: CASSPDNYGYTF
DNA: TGCGCCAGCAGCCCGGACAACTATGGCTACACCTTC
size: many
D: .
V: TRBV5-1
J: TRBJ1-2

CDR3: CASSFSSYGNQPQHF
DNA: TGTGCCAGCAGTTTTTCGTCCTACGGCAATCAGCCCCAGCATTTT
size: many
D: .
V: TRBV12-3/TRBV12-4
J: TRBJ1-5

CDR3: CASSHRGETQYF
DNA: TGTGCCAGCAGCCACAGGGGAGAGACCCAGTACTTC
size: many
D: TRBD1
V: TRBV5-5
J: TRBJ2-5

CDR3: CASSLTMAMREQYF
DNA: TGTGCCAGCAGCTTGACTATGGCAATGAGGGAGCAGTACTTC
size: few
D: .
V: TRBV5-6
J: TRBJ2-7

CDR3: CASSLGGQSSYNSPLHF
DNA: TGCGCCAGCAGCTTGGGGGGACAGAGCTCCTATAATTCACCCCTCCACTTT
size: many
D: TRBD1
V: TRBV5-1
J: TRBJ1-6

CDR3: CSARDVTGGAGELFF
DNA: TGCAGTGCTAGAGATGTGACAGGGGGGGCCGGGGAGCTGTTTTTT
size: few
D: TRBD1
V: TRBV20-1
J: TRBJ2-2

CDR3: CASSQTPGASDTQYF
DNA: TGTGCCAGCAGCCAAACACCCGGGGCGTCAGATACGCAGTATTTT
size: many
D: .
V: TRBV3-1
J: TRBJ2-3

CDR3: CSATRSAEKLFF
DNA: TGCAGTGCTACCCGGAGCGCGGAAAAACTGTTTTTT
size: many
D: .
V: TRBV20-1
J: TRBJ1-4

CDR3: CASSPTGGGAETQYF
DNA: TGTGCCAGCAGCCCCACAGGAGGGGGCGCAGAGACCCAGTACTTC
size: few
D: .
V: TRBV7-2
J: TRBJ2-5

CDR3: CASSFRDGTGNYGYTF
DNA: TGTGCCAGCAGTTTCCGGGACGGGACAGGGAACTATGGCTACACCTTC
size: many
D: TRBD1
V: TRBV28
J: TRBJ1-2

CDR3: CASSARQPNTGELFF
DNA: TGTGCCAGTAGTGCCAGACAACCGAACACCGGGGAGCTGTTTTTT
size: few
D: .
V: TRBV19
J: TRBJ2-2

CDR3: CASSIGQGEQFF
DNA: TGTGCCAGTAGTATCGGACAGGGTGAGCAGTTCTTC
size: many
D: TRBD1
V: TRBV19
J: TRBJ2-1

CDR3: CATRNLGTGTYGYTF
DNA: TGTGCCACCAGGAACCTCGGGACAGGGACCTATGGCTACACCTTC
size: .
D: TRBD1
V: TRBV15
J: TRBJ1-2

CDR3: CASSYGDLSLAEQYF
DNA: TGTGCCAGCAGTTACGGGGACTTATCACTGGCCGAGCAGTACTTC
size: many
D: .
V: TRBV6-2/TRBV6-3
J: TRBJ2-7

CDR3: CASSQALTGGLNGYTF
DNA: TGTGCCAGCAGCCAAGCCCTGACAGGGGGATTGAATGGCTACACCTTC
size: many
D: TRBD1
V: TRBV4-2
J: TRBJ1-2

CDR3: CASRSGARNTEAFF
DNA: TGTGCCAGCAGATCCGGGGCCAGGAACACTGAAGCTTTCTTT
size: many
D: .
V: TRBV6-2/TRBV6-3
J: TRBJ1-1

CDR3: CASSENRNMNTEAFF
DNA: TGTGCCAGCAGCGAAAACAGGAATATGAACACTGAAGCTTTCTTT
size: many
D: .
V: TRBV16
J: TRBJ1-1

CDR3: CAWSPRRITDEQYF
DNA: TGTGCCTGGAGTCCCCGGCGGATTACCGACGAGCAGTACTTC
size: .
D: .
V: TRBV30
J: TRBJ2-7

CDR3: CASSLTRQGDQPQHF
DNA: TGCGCCAGCAGCTTGACCCGGCAGGGGGATCAGCCCCAGCATTTT
size: many
D: TRBD1
V: TRBV5-1
J: TRBJ1-5

CDR3: CASSADRANSPLHF
DNA: TGTGCCAGCAGTGCGGACAGGGCCAATTCACCCCTCCACTTT
size: .
D: TRBD1
V: TRBV2
J: TRBJ1-6

CDR3: CASSLDAGILAKNIQYF
DNA: TGTGCCAGCAGCTTAGATGCGGGGATCCTAGCCAAAAACATTCAGTACTTC
size: few
D: .
V: TRBV11-2
J: TRBJ2-4

CDR3: CASSQPLDSLYNEQFF
DNA: TGTGCCAGCAGTCAACCCTTGGACAGTCTCTACAATGAGCAGTTCTTC
size: many
D: .
V: TRBV3-1
J: TRBJ2-1

CDR3: CASSDGGNYGYTF
DNA: TGTGCCAGCAGTGACGGGGGAAACTATGGCTACACCTTC
size: many
D: .
V: TRBV25-1
J: TRBJ1-2

CDR3: CASSLVGGRMGTGELFF
DNA: TGTGCCAGCAGCTTAGTCGGGGGAAGGATGGGGACCGGGGAGCTGTTTTTT
size: .
D: .
V: TRBV7-8
J: TRBJ2-2

CDR3: CASSRGQGEGYGYTF
DNA: TGCGCCAGCAGCCGGGGACAGGGGGAAGGCTATGGCTACACCTTC
size: many
D: TRBD1
V: TRBV4-1
J: TRBJ1-2

CDR3: CASSASLAGGDNEQFF
DNA: TGTGCCAGCAGCGCCTCACTAGCGGGAGGCGACAATGAGCAGTTCTTC
size: many
D: TRBD2
V: TRBV7-6
J: TRBJ2-1

CDR3: CASSQDAPGSGNQPQHF
DNA: TGTGCCAGCAGCCAAGATGCCCCAGGGAGTGGCAATCAGCCCCAGCATTTT
size: .
D: .
V: TRBV3-1
J: TRBJ1-5

CDR3: CASGRLAGSGELFF
DNA: TGTGCCAGTGGGAGACTAGCGGGGTCCGGGGAGCTGTTTTTT
size: .
D: TRBD2
V: TRBV7-2
J: TRBJ2-2

CDR3: CASRRSSGTNTGELFF
DNA: TGTGCCAGTAGGAGATCTAGCGGGACGAACACCGGGGAGCTGTTTTTT
size: few
D: TRBD2
V: TRBV19
J: TRBJ2-2

CDR3: CASSPPGGEKLFF
DNA: TGTGCCAGCAGCCCCCCGGGCGGGGAAAAACTGTTTTTT
size: many
D: .
V: TRBV11-2
J: TRBJ1-4

CDR3: CAITPGYTF
DNA: TGTGCCATTACTCCTGGCTACACCTTC
size: many
D: .
V: TRBV7-9
J: TRBJ1-2

CDR3: CASSFYPGLAGSYEQYF
DNA: TGCGCCAGCAGCTTTTACCCGGGACTAGCGGGTAGCTACGAGCAGTACTTC
size: .
D: TRBD2
V: TRBV5-1
J: TRBJ2-7

CDR3: CSARDLNGGPFEQFF
DNA: TGCAGTGCTAGAGATTTGAACGGGGGGCCATTTGAGCAGTTCTTC
size: many
D: .
V: TRBV20-1
J: TRBJ2-1

CDR3: CSARGLAGPNTGELFF
DNA: TGCAGTGCTAGAGGTTTAGCGGGGCCGAACACCGGGGAGCTGTTTTTT
size: .
D: TRBD2
V: TRBV20-1
J: TRBJ2-2

CDR3: CASNTGGKDTGELFF
DNA: TGTGCCAGCAACACAGGGGGCAAAGACACCGGGGAGCTGTTTTTT
size: many
D: TRBD1
V: TRBV5-4
J: TRBJ2-2

CDR3: CASSQERRGYTF
DNA: TGTGCCAGCAGCCAAGAAAGGAGGGGCTACACCTTC
size: many
D: .
V: TRBV3-1
J: TRBJ1-2

CDR3: CSVESAGGSYEQYF
DNA: TGCAGCGTTGAATCGGCAGGGGGAAGCTACGAGCAGTACTTC
size: many
D: TRBD1
V: TRBV29-1
J: TRBJ2-7

CDR3: CASSPIDRDTDTQYF
DNA: TGCGCCAGCAGCCCAATCGACAGGGACACAGATACGCAGTATTTT
size: many
D: TRBD1
V: TRBV5-1
J: TRBJ2-3

CDR3: CASSSYGNTEAFF
DNA: TGTGCCAGCAGCTCCTATGGGAACACTGAAGCTTTCTTT
size: many
D: .
V: TRBV27
J: TRBJ1-1

CDR3: CASSSRGTGLAQPQHF
DNA: TGTGCCAGCAGTTCGCGGGGGACAGGGTTAGCTCAGCCCCAGCATTTT
size: .
D: TRBD1
V: TRBV6-5
J: TRBJ1-5

CDR3: CASSSPLGKGNEKLFF
DNA: TGTGCCAGCAGTTCCCCATTGGGGAAAGGGAATGAAAAACTGTTTTTT
size: many
D: .
V: TRBV12-3/TRBV12-4
J: TRBJ1-4